These 18 T cell receptor beta chains were sequenced from one sample in a study of T cell responses to AZD1222 COVID-19 vaccine. Generated by immunoSEQ multiplex PCR, the TCRdb table keeps only in-frame clones and is missing some. The sample has about 130,000 clones; about nine tenths are singletons. The material was peripheral blood, obtained on day 0 of AZD1222 vaccination. The receptors here all came from an adult in good health.

This chain joins TRBV9 and TRBJ2-4, with D perhaps being TRBD1 or TRBD2 (5 bases each). The CDR3 totals 12 residues. Germline V lookup: CDR1 SGDLS, CDR2 YYNGEE. V lost 4 bases and J 15 bases, leaving 17 bases between the germline ends. CDR3 coding DNA: TGTGCCAGCAGCCCCCCCGCCAGGGAGTTGTACTTC. It codes for CASSPPARELYF. The full variable domain, with the rest looked up from reference TRBV9 and TRBJ2-4, is DSGVTQTPKHLITATGQRVTLRCSPRSGDLSVYWYQQSLDQGLQFLIQYYNGEERAKGNILERFSAQQFPDLHSELNLSSLELGDSALYFCASSPPARELYFGAGTRLSVL.

The chain has TRBV5-5 and TRBJ1-6; the D is unclear. Germline V gene lookup returns CDR1 SGHKS and CDR2 YYEKEE (reference sequence). The V end lost 0 bases, the J end lost 10 bases, and 17 bases lay between the germline ends. CDR3 length equals 16 residues. The CDR3 loop is CASSLALEWGGSPLHF. The CDR3 DNA is TGTGCCAGCAGCTTGGCCCTGGAATGGGGTGGATCACCCCTCCACTTT. The full variable domain, completed using reference TRBV5-5 and TRBJ1-6, is DAGVTQSPTHLIKTRGQQVTLRCSPISGHKSVSWYQQVLGQGPQFIFQYYEKEERGRGNFPDRFSARQFPNYSSELNVNALLLGDSALYLCASSLALEWGGSPLHFGNGTRLTVT.

This chain joins TRBV19 and TRBJ1-5; maybe TRBD1 (5 bases). Germline V CDR1 and CDR2: LNHDA, SQIVND (reference sequence). Trimming shortened V by 7 bases and J by 7 bases, and 17 bases separated the two germline ends. The CDR3 length is 14 residues. CDR3 loop: CASIPGGVGQPQHF. The CDR3 nucleotides are TGTGCCAGTATTCCTGGGGGGGTAGGACAGCCCCAGCATTTT.

V is TRBV9 and J is TRBJ2-1, with 10 bases matching TRBD2. CDR1 and CDR2 (germline): SGDLS, YYNGEE. The junction had 9 bases not matched to a gene; V was cut back by 3 bases and J by 9 bases. CDR3 length: 15 amino acids. CDR3 nucleotide sequence: TGTGCCAGCAGCGGCGCCTTAGCGGGGGGTGCTGAGCAGTTCTTC. Translated, it gives CASSGALAGGAEQFF.

The chain couples TRBV7-2 to TRBJ2-7; D is possibly TRBD2 (7 bases). The CDR3 has 14 amino acids. V lost 2 bases and J 2 bases, leaving 10 bases between the germline ends. Germline loops: CDR1 SGHTA, CDR2 FQGNSA. This chain's CDR3 is CASSLRRGPYEQYF. The CDR3 DNA is TGTGCCAGCAGCTTACGGCGGGGGCCCTACGAGCAGTACTTC.

The chain couples TRBV21-1 to TRBJ1-1; the listed D gene, TRBD1, was not tested against the DNA. TRBV21-1 is given as a pseudogene. There are 10 residues in the CDR3. Written as DNA, the CDR3 is TGTGCCAGCAAAATTAAGGGGGCTTTCTTT. As protein: CASKIKGAFF.

This clone was observed a few times. The chain employs TRBV5-4 and TRBJ2-5, with 9 bases identical to TRBD2. CDR3 length: 15 residues. V shed 0 bases and J 4 bases; nucleotides not matched to a gene: 4. Germline V lookup: CDR1 SGHNT, CDR2 YYREEE (reference sequence). The CDR3 DNA is TGTGCCAGCAGCTTGGGCGGGGGGGCAGGAGAGACCCAGTACTTC. It translates to CASSLGGGAGETQYF.

V and J are TRBV30 and TRBJ1-6; D is possibly TRBD1 (6 bases). The CDR3 is 13 amino acids. Trimming removed 1 base from V and 8 bases from J, with 9 bases in between. Per the germline V gene, CDR1 is GTSNPN and CDR2 is SVGIG (reference sequence). As DNA, the CDR3 is TGTGCCTGGAGTGGGACAGAATATTCACCCCTCCACTTT. Its protein is CAWSGTEYSPLHF.

This sequence joins TRBV7-9 and TRBJ2-1; 10 nucleotides match TRBD1. V lost 5 bases to trimming and J lost 8 bases; unmatched junction nucleotides: 15. Germline CDR1 reads SEHNR; CDR2 reads FQNEAQ (reference sequence). This CDR3 region has 17 residues. The DNA for the CDR3 is TGTGCCAGCAGCCCAAAATACCCCGGGACAGGGGTCTATGAGCAGTTCTTC. It codes for CASSPKYPGTGVYEQFF.

This clone was observed once. V gene TRBV21-1 combines with J gene TRBJ1-5. TRBV21-1 is a known pseudogene. This CDR3 contains 13 residues. The CDR3 here is CAAPRGLSQPQHF. DNA for the CDR3: TGTGCAGCACCCCGGGGGCTAAGTCAGCCCCAGCATTTT.

The chain recombines TRBV7-6 with TRBJ2-3, with a tentative D call TRBD1 (6 bases). V was cut by 1 base and J by 0 bases, with 20 bases left in between. Germline V gene lookup returns CDR1 SGHVS and CDR2 FNYEAQ. CDR3 length: 19 residues. CDR3: CASSLVARDRLTSTDTQYF. The DNA for the CDR3 is TGTGCCAGCAGCTTAGTAGCCAGAGACAGGTTGACTAGCACAGATACGCAGTATTTT.

This rearrangement joins TRBV12-3 or TRBV12-4 to TRBJ1-2; TRBD1 is a possible D gene (6 bases). The CDR3 loop spans 13 amino acids. V shed 6 bases and J shed 4 bases, with 12 bases lying between them. CDR3 DNA: TGTGCCAGCAGGATACAGGGAGTCTATGGCTACACCTTC. Its protein is CASRIQGVYGYTF.

The V gene is TRBV28, the J gene TRBJ1-6, with D perhaps matching TRBD1 (6 bases). CDR1 and CDR2 from the germline V gene are MDHEN and SYDVKM. Trimming took off 10 bases at V and 10 bases at J, with 11 bases between the two ends. The CDR3 covers 11 residues. CDR3 sequence (DNA): TGTGCCACCGGGGGGCCCTCACCCCTCCACTTT. It yields the protein CATGGPSPLHF.

The V gene is TRBV24-1, the J gene TRBJ1-4; no definite D call. This CDR3 spans 14 amino acids. Trimming removed 2 bases at V and 8 bases at J, with 11 bases between. CDR1 is KGHDR and CDR2 is SFDVKD in the germline V gene. The DNA of the CDR3 is TGTGCCACCAGTGATTCCCTCGGAGAGGAAAAACTGTTTTTT. Translating gives CATSDSLGEEKLFF.

J is TRBJ1-5 and V is TRBV7-2; TRBD1 aligns across 8 bases. After removal of 1 base from V and 6 bases from J, the junction contained 5 bases not matched to a gene. Germline values: CDR1 SGHTA, CDR2 FQGNSA. The CDR3 sequence is 15 residues long. CDR3 DNA: TGTGCCAGCAGCTTAGTTCGGACAGGGTTTCAGCCCCAGCATTTT. Amino acid sequence: CASSLVRTGFQPQHF.

The V gene is TRBV24-1, the J gene TRBJ1-5, with 10 bases identical to TRBD1. The ends lost 6 bases at V and 6 bases at J; junction bases unmatched: 7. Germline V gives CDR1 KGHDR, CDR2 SFDVKD. The CDR3 runs 15 residues. CDR3 nucleotides: TGTGCCACCAGTACAAGGGACAGGGGCATTCAGCCCCAGCATTTT. Amino acid sequence: CATSTRDRGIQPQHF.

This clone was detected once. This rearrangement joins TRBV24-1 to TRBJ1-2; D gene uncertain. The germline V and J ends were trimmed by 4 bases and 8 bases, with 19 bases remaining between them. The germline gives CDR1 KGHDR, CDR2 SFDVKD. CDR3 length: 15 residues. CDR3 sequence: CATSDPQSQPGGYTF. The DNA of the CDR3 is TGTGCCACCAGTGACCCCCAGAGTCAGCCCGGAGGCTACACCTTC.

V usage is TRBV7-9 and J usage is TRBJ1-1; D is ambiguous. This CDR3 is 15 amino acids long. The germline gives CDR1 SEHNR, CDR2 FQNEAQ (reference sequence). V gave up 5 bases and J gave up 1 base, with 14 bases separating them. The CDR3 protein is CASSLDLGRNTEAFF. CDR3 nucleotides: TGTGCCAGCAGCCTAGACCTTGGGAGGAACACTGAAGCTTTCTTT.